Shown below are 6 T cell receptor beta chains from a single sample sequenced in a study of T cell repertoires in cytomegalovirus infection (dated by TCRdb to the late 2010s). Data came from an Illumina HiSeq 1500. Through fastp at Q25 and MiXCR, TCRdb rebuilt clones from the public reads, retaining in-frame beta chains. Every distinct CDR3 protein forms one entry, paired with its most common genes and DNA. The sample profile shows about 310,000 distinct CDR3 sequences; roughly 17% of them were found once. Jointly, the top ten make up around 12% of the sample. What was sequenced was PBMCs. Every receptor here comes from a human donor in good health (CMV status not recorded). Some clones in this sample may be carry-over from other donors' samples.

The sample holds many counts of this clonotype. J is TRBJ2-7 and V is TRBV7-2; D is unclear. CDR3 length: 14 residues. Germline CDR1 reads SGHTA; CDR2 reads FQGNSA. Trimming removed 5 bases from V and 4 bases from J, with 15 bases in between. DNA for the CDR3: TGTGCCAGCAGCCCAAATTTCGGCAGTTACGAGCAGTACTTC. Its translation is CASSPNFGSYEQYF.

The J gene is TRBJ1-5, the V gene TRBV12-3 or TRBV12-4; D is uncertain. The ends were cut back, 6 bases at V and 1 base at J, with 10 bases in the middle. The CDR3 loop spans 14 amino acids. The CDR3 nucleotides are TGTGCCAGCAGCCAACGTACGAGCAATCAGCCCCAGCATTTT. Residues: CASSQRTSNQPQHF.

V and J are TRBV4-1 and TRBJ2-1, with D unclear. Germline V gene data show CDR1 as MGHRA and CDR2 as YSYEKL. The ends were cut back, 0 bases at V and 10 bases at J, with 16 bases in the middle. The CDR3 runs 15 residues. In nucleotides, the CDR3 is TGCGCCAGCAGCCAAGATCTTAACCCGGGCGAGGAGCAGTTCTTC. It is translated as CASSQDLNPGEEQFF.

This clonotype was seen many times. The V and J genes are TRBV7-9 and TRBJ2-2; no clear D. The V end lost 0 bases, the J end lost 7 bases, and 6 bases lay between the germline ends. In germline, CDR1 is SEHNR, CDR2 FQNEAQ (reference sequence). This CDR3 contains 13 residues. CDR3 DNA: TGTGCCAGCAGCTTAGCACTTGGCGGGGAGCTGTTTTTT. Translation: CASSLALGGELFF.

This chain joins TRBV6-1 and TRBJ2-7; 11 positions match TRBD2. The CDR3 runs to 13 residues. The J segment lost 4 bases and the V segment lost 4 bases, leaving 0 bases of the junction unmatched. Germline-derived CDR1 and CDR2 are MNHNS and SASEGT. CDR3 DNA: TGTGCCAGCAGTGGGACTAGCGGGTACGAGCAGTACTTC. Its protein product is CASSGTSGYEQYF.

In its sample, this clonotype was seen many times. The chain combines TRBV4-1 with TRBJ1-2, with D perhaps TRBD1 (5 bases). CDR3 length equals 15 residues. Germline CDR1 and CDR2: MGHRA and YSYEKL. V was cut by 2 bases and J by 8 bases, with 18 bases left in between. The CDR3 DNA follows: TGCGCCAGCAGCCAACTCATGAGCGACAGCAAAGGCTACACCTTC. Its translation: CASSQLMSDSKGYTF.